This TCR beta chain came from a study of cytomegalovirus exposure and HLA in healthy donors. There are 14 residues in the CDR3. Germline loops: CDR1 MDHEN, CDR2 SYDVKM. J lost 10 bases, V lost 10 bases, and 13 bases had no gene match. The data were produced by immunoSEQ multiplex PCR, yet TCRdb's version contains in-frame clones alone and is incomplete. The sample shows some 84,000 clones, approximately 91% of them seen only once. This sequence was found in a man under 40 in good health and CMV-seronegative. The rearrangement links TRBV28 to TRBJ2-1, with 10 bases fitting TRBD2. The sequencing sample was made of PBMCs. CDR3 sequence (DNA): TGTGCCACCCTACTAGCGGGATGGGGGGAAGAGCAGTTCTTC. Amino acid sequence: CATLLAGWGEEQFF.